A selection of T cell receptor beta chains follows, all from one sample in a study of blood T cell repertoires in COVID-19. Sequencing used immunoSEQ multiplex PCR; TCRdb keeps in-frame clones, though not all of them. Among more than 95,000 clones listed, over 55% were seen once. Sequencing was performed on peripheral blood. Receptor source: a woman in her 70s with acute or convalescent COVID-19. Each CDR3 is given with its conserved first and last residue. Fields, in order: D gene, J gene, V gene, clone size, CDR3 DNA, CDR3 protein. A D gene is named only where the DNA matches it firmly. Clone size is stated in some rows and not others, as once, few, many or a class when expanded.

d_gene: TRBD2
j_gene: TRBJ2-7
v_gene: TRBV7-8
abundance: NA
CDR3nt: TGTGCCAGCAGCTTAGCGGGGGAGGGACCCGAGCAGTACTTC
CDR3aa: CASSLAGEGPEQYF

d_gene: NA
j_gene: TRBJ1-1
v_gene: TRBV3-1/TRBV3-2
abundance: NA
CDR3nt: TGTGCCAGCAGCCAAGTCCAGGGTGGTACTGAAGCTTTCTTT
CDR3aa: CASSQVQGGTEAFF

d_gene: TRBD2
j_gene: TRBJ2-7
v_gene: TRBV2
abundance: NA
CDR3nt: TGTGCCAGCACCCGGGGGGGGCCAATAGTGGAGCAGTACTTC
CDR3aa: CASTRGGPIVEQYF

d_gene: NA
j_gene: TRBJ1-5
v_gene: TRBV10-3
abundance: NA
CDR3nt: TGTGCCATCGCCAGTGGAGTAAATCAGCCCCAGCATTTT
CDR3aa: CAIASGVNQPQHF

d_gene: TRBD1
j_gene: TRBJ2-7
v_gene: TRBV19
abundance: NA
CDR3nt: TGTGCCAGTAGTATAGCCACAGGGGAGACCTACGAGCAGTACTTC
CDR3aa: CASSIATGETYEQYF

d_gene: TRBD2
j_gene: TRBJ2-7
v_gene: TRBV10-3
abundance: NA
CDR3nt: TGTGCCATCAGTGAGTCTCTAGCGGGAGGTTACGAGCAGTACTTC
CDR3aa: CAISESLAGGYEQYF

d_gene: TRBD1
j_gene: TRBJ2-5
v_gene: TRBV10-3
abundance: NA
CDR3nt: TGTGCCATCAGTGAGTCGAAGGGGGCTCAGGAGACCCAGTACTTC
CDR3aa: CAISESKGAQETQYF

d_gene: NA
j_gene: TRBJ1-3
v_gene: TRBV6-6
abundance: NA
CDR3nt: TGTGCCAGCAGTTCCGGGACACCCGACTCTGGAAACACCATATATTTT
CDR3aa: CASSSGTPDSGNTIYF

d_gene: TRBD1
j_gene: TRBJ1-2
v_gene: TRBV19
abundance: NA
CDR3nt: TGTGCCAGTACCCCAGACAGGGGGGCATACTATGGCTACACCTTC
CDR3aa: CASTPDRGAYYGYTF

d_gene: TRBD1
j_gene: TRBJ1-1
v_gene: TRBV5-5
abundance: NA
CDR3nt: TGTGCCAGCAGCTTCCGGGACAGCGATCTAAACACTGAAGCTTTCTTT
CDR3aa: CASSFRDSDLNTEAFF

d_gene: NA
j_gene: TRBJ1-3
v_gene: TRBV3-1/TRBV3-2
abundance: NA
CDR3nt: TGTGCCAGCAGCCAAGGGACAGCCAGAAACACCATATATTTT
CDR3aa: CASSQGTARNTIYF

d_gene: NA
j_gene: TRBJ1-5
v_gene: TRBV28
abundance: NA
CDR3nt: TGTGCCAGCAGCAGGCCCCATCAGCCCCAGCATTTT
CDR3aa: CASSRPHQPQHF

d_gene: NA
j_gene: TRBJ2-5
v_gene: TRBV2
abundance: NA
CDR3nt: TGTGCCAGCCGACAGGAGGAGACCCAGTACTTC
CDR3aa: CASRQEETQYF

d_gene: NA
j_gene: TRBJ1-1
v_gene: TRBV6-2/TRBV6-3
abundance: NA
CDR3nt: TGTGCCAGCAGTGATGCTGGCGGAAACACTGAAGCTTTCTTT
CDR3aa: CASSDAGGNTEAFF

d_gene: TRBD1
j_gene: TRBJ1-2
v_gene: TRBV19
abundance: NA
CDR3nt: TGTGCCAGTAGCGACAGGGTGAGGGATGGCTACACCTTC
CDR3aa: CASSDRVRDGYTF

d_gene: NA
j_gene: TRBJ1-4
v_gene: TRBV25-1
abundance: once
CDR3nt: TGTGCCAGCAGTGCGGCGGGAGCTCATAATGAAAAACTGTTTTTT
CDR3aa: CASSAAGAHNEKLFF

d_gene: NA
j_gene: TRBJ2-7
v_gene: TRBV13
abundance: NA
CDR3nt: TGTGCCAGCAGCTTAGGGGGAAGGGGCTACGAGCAGTACTTC
CDR3aa: CASSLGGRGYEQYF

d_gene: NA
j_gene: TRBJ2-7
v_gene: TRBV6-2/TRBV6-3
abundance: NA
CDR3nt: TGTGCCAGCAGTTACGACGACAGGACCTCCTACGAGCAGTACTTC
CDR3aa: CASSYDDRTSYEQYF

d_gene: TRBD1
j_gene: TRBJ2-1
v_gene: TRBV12-5
abundance: NA
CDR3nt: TGTGCTAGTGGTTTCCGGGACAGGCTCGATGAGCAGTTCTTC
CDR3aa: CASGFRDRLDEQFF

d_gene: TRBD1
j_gene: TRBJ2-7
v_gene: TRBV5-1
abundance: NA
CDR3nt: TGCGCCAGCAGCTTGTGGGGCACGGGACAGGGGAGGTTCTACGAGCAGTACTTC
CDR3aa: CASSLWGTGQGRFYEQYF

d_gene: NA
j_gene: TRBJ1-5
v_gene: TRBV19
abundance: NA
CDR3nt: TGTGCCAGTAGTATCCCCCGGGGGAGGGAGAGGCGCAATCAGCCCCAGCATTTT
CDR3aa: CASSIPRGRERRNQPQHF

d_gene: TRBD2
j_gene: TRBJ2-3
v_gene: TRBV2
abundance: NA
CDR3nt: TGTGCCAGCAGCGCACTAGCGGTTCAAACAGATACGCAGTATTTT
CDR3aa: CASSALAVQTDTQYF

d_gene: NA
j_gene: TRBJ1-1
v_gene: TRBV19
abundance: few
CDR3nt: TGTGCCAGTAGTATAGACAGTTTCACTGAAGCTTTCTTT
CDR3aa: CASSIDSFTEAFF

d_gene: TRBD2
j_gene: TRBJ2-1
v_gene: TRBV5-1
abundance: NA
CDR3nt: TGCGCCAGCAGCTTGGGGGGACTAGCGGGAGCTCTTGAGCAGTTCTTC
CDR3aa: CASSLGGLAGALEQFF

d_gene: TRBD1
j_gene: TRBJ2-3
v_gene: TRBV3-1/TRBV3-2
abundance: NA
CDR3nt: TGTGCCAGCAGCCAAGGGAACAGGGGTGATACGCAGTATTTT
CDR3aa: CASSQGNRGDTQYF